One T cell receptor beta chain is described in this entry. The antigen it recognizes is unknown. Per-base quality was not reported, and no clone a single base away is much larger than it. This entry comes from a study of vaccination and CD4 T cells after COVID-19 (dated by TCRdb to 2021 to 2024). As for the study more broadly: Every convalescent patient had a positive nasal swab PCR test for SARS-CoV-2, with mild disease in about 9 patients and severe disease in one. In the convalescent cohort there were six males and four females, among whom were two Hispanic individuals, seven Caucasians, two Asians and one multiracial person. Participants got two doses of the Pfizer-BioNTech BNT162b2 vaccine (n=8) or two doses of the Moderna mRNA-1273 vaccine (n=2). Post-COVID blood samples were collected from convalescent patients a median of approximately 93 days after diagnosis, with a range of roughly 30 to 161 days. Post-vaccine blood samples were collected a median of 72 days after the second vaccine dose, ranging from roughly 12 to 241 days. For stimulating the cultures, overlapping spike peptide pools were used, derived from SARS-CoV-2 as well as from the common cold coronaviruses HCoV-NL63, HCoV-OC43 and HCoV-229E. Control cultures used a CEFX viral epitope pool as positive control, an HIV-1 Nef peptide pool as negative control, or no peptide. In 9 to 11 COVID-19 convalescent patients and a handful of infection-naive healthy vaccine recipients, researchers compared the spike-specific CD4+ TCR repertoire from before mRNA vaccination with the repertoire from after.

Overall study results and their limits: Of the vaccine-specific clones in convalescent patients, 304 of 307, or nearly all, reacted only to SARS-CoV-2 spike and did not cross-react with common cold coronaviruses. Although the median number of SARS-CoV-2-reactive clonotypes went up from 20 to 25 after infection to 30 to 45 after vaccination, the increase was not significant. In convalescent patients, a median approximately 90% of post-vaccine SARS-CoV-2-reactive clones were detected only after vaccination, suggesting vaccine-specific priming. Only a relatively small number of convalescent patients were included in the study, and early timepoints following natural infection were not analyzed.

The library was generated by PCR. DNA from cultured CD4+ T cells was subjected to TCR sequencing with the Oncomine TCR Beta short-read assay at the Johns Hopkins FTIC core. Genomic DNA was extracted from the cultured CD4+ T cells with the QIAamp micro DNA kit. The Oncomine TCR Beta libraries from cultured CD4+ T cells were pooled using unique dual indexes and then sequenced on an Illumina iSeq 100. Per the original workflow: Non-productive sequences were filtered out, and CDR3s that did not start with C, did not end with F or W, or were shorter than 7 amino acids were discarded. Antigen-specific clonotypes were identified using the MANAFEST web application through comparison of peptide-stimulated wells with reference and other culture wells. To be called positive, a clone needed an FDR below 0.05, an odds ratio above 5, and a productive frequency above 0.1% in at least two of three replicate wells. Cross-reactive clonotypes were defined as significantly expanded in both SARS-CoV-2 spike wells and at least one common cold coronavirus spike condition. Using R version 3.6.1, CDR3 homology was evaluated through Levenshtein distances (stringdist) along with unrooted phylogenetic trees (ape). The public reads were reprocessed in TCRdb via fastp at Q25 and MiXCR, keeping in-frame beta chains. Every entry covers one CDR3 protein and lists the most common genes and DNA from its rows. The V and J calls and clone size come from TCRdb's table, not from the authors' own analysis. The sample table shows 20,000 to 25,000 distinct CDR3 sequences, and about 56% are seen once. Jointly, the top ten make up roughly 5.6% of the sample.

Read against the paper, the sample's treatment or condition label means: 10-day PBMC culture with coronavirus spike peptide pools or control peptides (ViraFEST assay). To expand antigen-specific T cells with peptide pools and then pick out the expanded clonotypes through TCR sequencing, the study relied on the ViraFEST assay. The positive SARS-CoV-2 PCR tests of the convalescent patients were dated from March to December 2020, before the Alpha, Beta and Delta variants emerged in the United States. Each well held fewer than 2.5 million PBMCs cultured with approximately 9.1 ug/ml peptide pools in IMDM containing 5% human AB serum and around 10 IU/ml IL-2. Half of the culture medium was replaced with fresh IL-2-containing medium on days 3 and 7. After approximately 11 days of culture, CD4+ T cells were isolated by negative selection with the EasySep CD4+ T cell isolation kit. Ficoll-Paque Plus gradient centrifugation was used to isolate PBMCs from whole blood, and the isolated PBMCs were then either used fresh or cryopreserved at -140C. Triplicate wells were generally used for each culture condition.

This clonotype was sampled from a human donor who had recovered from COVID-19. Sequencing input: CD4+ T cells from blood, cultured in vitro.

The CDR3 is CASCQGDYEQYF. The DNA sequence is as follows: TGTGCCAGCTGCCAGGGGGATTACGAGCAGTACTTC. The chain couples TRBV18 to TRBJ2-7; TRBD1 fits 7 bases in the junction. The germline V gene specifies KGHSH as CDR1 and LQKENI as CDR2. Trimming takes 7 bases off V and 4 bases off J; junction bases not matched to a gene: 4. From its cysteine to its phenylalanine, the CDR3 spans 12 amino acids. The CDR3 DNA has 36 bases and is translated from base 1.